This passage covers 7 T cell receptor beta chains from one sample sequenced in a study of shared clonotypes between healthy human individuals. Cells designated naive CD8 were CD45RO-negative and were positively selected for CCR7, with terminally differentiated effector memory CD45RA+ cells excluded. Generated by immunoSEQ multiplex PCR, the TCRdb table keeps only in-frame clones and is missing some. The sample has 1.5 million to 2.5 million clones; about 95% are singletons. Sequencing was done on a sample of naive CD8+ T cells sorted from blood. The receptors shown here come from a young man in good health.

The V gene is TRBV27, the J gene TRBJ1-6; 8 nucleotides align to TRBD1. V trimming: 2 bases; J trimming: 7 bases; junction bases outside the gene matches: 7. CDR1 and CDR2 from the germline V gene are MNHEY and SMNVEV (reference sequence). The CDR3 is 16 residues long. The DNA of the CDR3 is TGTGCCAGCAGTTTAGCCGGACAGGGTTGGAATTCACCCCTCCACTTT. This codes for CASSLAGQGWNSPLHF.

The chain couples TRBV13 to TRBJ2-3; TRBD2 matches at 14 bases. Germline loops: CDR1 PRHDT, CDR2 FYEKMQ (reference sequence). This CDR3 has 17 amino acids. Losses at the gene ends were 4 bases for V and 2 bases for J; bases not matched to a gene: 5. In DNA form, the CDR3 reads TGTGCCAGCAGCTCCGGACTAGCGGGGGGTCCCACAGATACGCAGTATTTT. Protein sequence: CASSSGLAGGPTDTQYF. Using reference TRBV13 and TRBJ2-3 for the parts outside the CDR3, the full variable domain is AAGVIQSPRHLIKEKRETATLKCYPIPRHDTVYWYQQGPGQDPQFLISFYEKMQSDKGSIPDRFSAQQFSDYHSELNMSSLELGDSALYFCASSSGLAGGPTDTQYFGPGTRLTVL.

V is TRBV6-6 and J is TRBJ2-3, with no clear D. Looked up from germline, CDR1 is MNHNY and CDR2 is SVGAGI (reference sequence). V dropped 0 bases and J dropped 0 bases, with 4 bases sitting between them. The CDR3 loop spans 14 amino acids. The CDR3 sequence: CASSYSSSTDTQYF. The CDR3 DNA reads TGTGCCAGCAGTTACTCCAGTAGCACAGATACGCAGTATTTT.

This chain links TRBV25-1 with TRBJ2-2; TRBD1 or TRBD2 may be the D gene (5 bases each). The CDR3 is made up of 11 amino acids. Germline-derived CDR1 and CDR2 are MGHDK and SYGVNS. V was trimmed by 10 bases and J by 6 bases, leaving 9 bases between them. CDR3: CAIGDAGELFF. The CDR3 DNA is TGTGCCATAGGGGACGCCGGGGAGCTGTTTTTT.

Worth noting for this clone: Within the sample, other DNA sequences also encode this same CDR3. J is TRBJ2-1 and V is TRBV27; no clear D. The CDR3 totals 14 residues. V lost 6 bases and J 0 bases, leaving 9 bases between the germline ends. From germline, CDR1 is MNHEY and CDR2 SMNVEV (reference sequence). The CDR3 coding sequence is TGTGCCAGCAGCCTAGAAAGCTCCTACAATGAGCAGTTCTTC. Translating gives CASSLESSYNEQFF.

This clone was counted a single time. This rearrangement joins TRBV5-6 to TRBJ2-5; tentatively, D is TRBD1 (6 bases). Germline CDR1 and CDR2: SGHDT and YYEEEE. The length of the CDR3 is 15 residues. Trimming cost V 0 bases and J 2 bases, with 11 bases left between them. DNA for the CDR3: TGTGCCAGCAGCTTGGCCTCGGGGACACAAGAGACCCAGTACTTC. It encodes CASSLASGTQETQYF.

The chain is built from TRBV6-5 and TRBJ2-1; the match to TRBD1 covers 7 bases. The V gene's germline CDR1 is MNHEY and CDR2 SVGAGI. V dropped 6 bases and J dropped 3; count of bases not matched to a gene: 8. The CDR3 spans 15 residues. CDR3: CASRPTGIHYNEQFF. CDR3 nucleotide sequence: TGTGCCAGCAGACCGACAGGGATACACTACAATGAGCAGTTCTTC.